This T cell receptor (beta chain) is from a study of blood T cell repertoires in COVID-19. Study-wide context: Italy, Spain and the United States were the sources of the convalescent and acute COVID-19 samples. Sources were T cells, B-cell-depleted T cells, or PBMCs; the material itself was cDNA or gDNA.

As to this clone: Other nucleotide sequences in the sample specify the same CDR3.

Per the original methods: Estimation of nucleated cell counts was performed using reference gene primer amplification. Measured with immunoSEQ multiplex PCR; TCRdb has only the in-frame clones, and not every one. Clone size and V and J calls were adopted from that table, with D and trimming inferred from the DNA. Of approximately 240,000 clones listed, approximately 80% are singletons. J lost 1 base, V lost 4 bases, and 4 bases had no gene match. The germline CDR1 and CDR2 sequences are SGHRS and YFSETQ. There are 14 residues in the CDR3. The sequence was obtained from a woman older than 75 with active or convalescent COVID-19. Material: peripheral blood. This chain joins TRBV5-1 and TRBJ1-1; the match to TRBD1 covers 7 bases. The CDR3 spells CASSPGQPNTEAFF. The CDR3 bases are TGCGCCAGCAGCCCGGGACAGCCGAACACTGAAGCTTTCTTT. Drawing the rest from reference TRBV5-1 and TRBJ1-1, the complete variable domain is KAGVTQTPRYLIKTRGQQVTLSCSPISGHRSVSWYQQTPGQGLQFLFEYFSETQRNKGNFPGRFSGRQFSNSRSEMNVSTLELGDSALYLCASSPGQPNTEAFFGQGTRLTVV.